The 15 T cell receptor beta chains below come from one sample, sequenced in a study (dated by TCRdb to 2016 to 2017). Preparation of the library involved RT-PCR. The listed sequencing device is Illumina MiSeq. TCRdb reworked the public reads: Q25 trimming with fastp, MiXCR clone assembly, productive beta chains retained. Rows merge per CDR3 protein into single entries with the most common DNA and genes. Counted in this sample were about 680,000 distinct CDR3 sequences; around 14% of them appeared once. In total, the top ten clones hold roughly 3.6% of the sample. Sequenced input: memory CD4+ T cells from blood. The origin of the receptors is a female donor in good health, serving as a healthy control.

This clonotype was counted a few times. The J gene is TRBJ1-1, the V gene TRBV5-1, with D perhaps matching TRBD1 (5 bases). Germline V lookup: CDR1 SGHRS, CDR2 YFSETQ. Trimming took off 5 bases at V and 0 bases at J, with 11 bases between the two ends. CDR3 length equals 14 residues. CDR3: CASRSLGVNTEAFF. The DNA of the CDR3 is TGCGCCAGCAGGTCTCTGGGGGTGAACACTGAAGCTTTCTTT.

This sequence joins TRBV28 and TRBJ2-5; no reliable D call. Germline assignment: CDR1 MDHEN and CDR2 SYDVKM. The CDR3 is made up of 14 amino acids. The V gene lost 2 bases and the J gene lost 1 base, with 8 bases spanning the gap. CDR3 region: CASSLIDIQETQYF. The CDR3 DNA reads TGTGCCAGCAGTTTAATAGACATCCAAGAGACCCAGTACTTC.

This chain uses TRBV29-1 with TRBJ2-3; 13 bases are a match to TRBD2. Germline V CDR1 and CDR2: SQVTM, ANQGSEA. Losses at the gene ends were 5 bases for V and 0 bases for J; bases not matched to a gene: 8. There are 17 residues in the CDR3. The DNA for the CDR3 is TGCAGCGTTCAAGCGGGACTAGCGGGACCAAGCACAGATACGCAGTATTTT. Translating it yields CSVQAGLAGPSTDTQYF.

The CDR3: CSARLDRGDYGYTF. For the CDR3, the DNA is TGCAGTGCTCGCCTGGACAGGGGTGACTATGGCTACACCTTC. This chain connects TRBV20-1 to TRBJ1-2, with TRBD1 matching 9 bases. After removal of 5 bases from V and 3 bases from J, the junction contained 7 bases not matched to a gene. The length of the CDR3 is 14 residues. CDR1 and CDR2 from the germline V gene are DFQATT and SNEGSKA (reference sequence).

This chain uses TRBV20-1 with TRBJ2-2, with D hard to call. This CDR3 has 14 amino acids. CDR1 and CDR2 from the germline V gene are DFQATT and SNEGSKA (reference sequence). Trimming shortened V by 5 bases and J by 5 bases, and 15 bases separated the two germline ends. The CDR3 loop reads CSARSIEGTGELFF. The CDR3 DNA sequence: TGCAGTGCTCGTAGCATAGAAGGGACCGGGGAGCTGTTTTTT.

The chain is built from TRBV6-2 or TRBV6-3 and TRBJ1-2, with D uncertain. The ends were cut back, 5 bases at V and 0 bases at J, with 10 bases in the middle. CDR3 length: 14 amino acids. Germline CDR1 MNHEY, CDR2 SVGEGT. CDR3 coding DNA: TGTGCCAGCAGTCCCACCCCGACTAACTATGGCTACACCTTC. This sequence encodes CASSPTPTNYGYTF.

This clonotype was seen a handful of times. The CDR3 nucleotides are TGTGCCAGCAGCACAGGGACCCATAACAATGAGCAGTTCTTC. Encoded protein: CASSTGTHNNEQFF. This chain connects TRBV7-2 to TRBJ2-1, with a weak D call TRBD1 (6 bases). This CDR3 comprises 14 residues. Trimming removed 5 bases at V and 5 bases at J, with 13 bases between. CDR1 and CDR2 from the germline V gene are SGHTA and FQGNSA.

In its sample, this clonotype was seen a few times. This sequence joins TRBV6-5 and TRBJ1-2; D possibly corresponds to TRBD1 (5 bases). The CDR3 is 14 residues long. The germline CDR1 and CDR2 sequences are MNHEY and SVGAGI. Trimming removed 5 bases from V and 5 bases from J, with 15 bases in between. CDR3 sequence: CASSRLDRAYGYTF. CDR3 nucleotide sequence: TGTGCCAGCAGTAGGTTAGACAGAGCTTATGGCTACACCTTC.

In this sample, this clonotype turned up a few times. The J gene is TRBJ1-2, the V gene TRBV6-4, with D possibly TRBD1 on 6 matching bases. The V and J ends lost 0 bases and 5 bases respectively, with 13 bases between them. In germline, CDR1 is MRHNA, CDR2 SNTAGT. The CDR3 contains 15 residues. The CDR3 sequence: CASSDSAGEKYGYTF. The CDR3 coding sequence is TGTGCCAGCAGTGACTCCGCAGGGGAAAAATATGGCTACACCTTC.

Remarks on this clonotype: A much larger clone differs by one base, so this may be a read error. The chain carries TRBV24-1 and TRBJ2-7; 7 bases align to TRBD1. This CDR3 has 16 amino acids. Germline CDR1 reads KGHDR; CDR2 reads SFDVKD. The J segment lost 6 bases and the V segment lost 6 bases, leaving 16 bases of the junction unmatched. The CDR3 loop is CATSPSGQWVSVEQYF. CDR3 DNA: TGTGCCACCAGTCCCTCGGGACAGTGGGTTTCGGTCGAGCAGTACTTC.

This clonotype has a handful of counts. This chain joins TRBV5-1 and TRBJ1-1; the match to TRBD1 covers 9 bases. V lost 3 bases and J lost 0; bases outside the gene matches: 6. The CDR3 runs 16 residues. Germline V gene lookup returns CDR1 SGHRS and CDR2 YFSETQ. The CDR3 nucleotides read TGCGCCAGCAGCTCGGGACAGGGATCCTTGAACACTGAAGCTTTCTTT. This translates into CASSSGQGSLNTEAFF.

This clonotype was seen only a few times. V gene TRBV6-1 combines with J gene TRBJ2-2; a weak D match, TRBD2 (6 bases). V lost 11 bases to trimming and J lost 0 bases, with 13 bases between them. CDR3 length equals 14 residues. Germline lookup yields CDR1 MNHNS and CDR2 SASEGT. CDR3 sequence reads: CAAKDYPNTGELFF. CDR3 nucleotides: TGTGCCGCAAAGGACTATCCGAACACCGGGGAGCTGTTTTTT.

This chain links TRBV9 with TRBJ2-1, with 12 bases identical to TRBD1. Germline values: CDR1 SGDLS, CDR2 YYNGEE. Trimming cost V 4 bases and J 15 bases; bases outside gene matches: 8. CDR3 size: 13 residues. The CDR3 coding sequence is TGTGCCAGCAGCCCGAAGGGACAGGGGGCGAGGTTCTTC. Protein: CASSPKGQGARFF.

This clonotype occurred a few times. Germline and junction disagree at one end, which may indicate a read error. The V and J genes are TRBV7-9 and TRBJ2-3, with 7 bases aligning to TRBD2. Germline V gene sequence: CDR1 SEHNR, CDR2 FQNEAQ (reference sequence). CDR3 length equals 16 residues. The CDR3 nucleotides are TGTGCCAGCAGCATAGCACTTGGGGAGGGGACAGATACGCAGTATTTT. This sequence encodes CASSIALGEGTDTQYF.

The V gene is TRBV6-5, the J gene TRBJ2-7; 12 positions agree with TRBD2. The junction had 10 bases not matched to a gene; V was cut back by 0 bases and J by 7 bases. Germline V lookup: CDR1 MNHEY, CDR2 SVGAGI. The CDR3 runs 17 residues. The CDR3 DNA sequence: TGTGCCAGCAGTTACTCTCGGCGACTAGCGGGAGTCTTGGAGCAGTACTTC. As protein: CASSYSRRLAGVLEQYF.